The 6 T cell receptor beta chains in this list originate from one sample, sequenced in a study of cytomegalovirus exposure and HLA in healthy donors. Libraries were prepared by immunoSEQ multiplex PCR; TCRdb keeps only in-frame clonotypes and omits some of them. Of around 60,000 clones listed, 90% to 96% were seen once; the top ten hold 1% to 1.5%. The sequenced material came from PBMCs. The receptors derive from a woman aged 18-29 years in good health and CMV-seronegative.

This clone has just one count. The CDR3, as DNA: TGTGCCACCCGGGACAATAGGTGGTTCTTC. This gives the protein CATRDNRWFF. The V gene is TRBV6-5, the J gene TRBJ2-1; TRBD1 might be the D (6 bases). CDR3 size: 10 residues. Germline CDR1 reads MNHEY; CDR2 reads SVGAGI. The V and J ends lost 10 bases and 15 bases respectively, with 16 bases between them.

The chain couples TRBV27 to TRBJ2-3, with D perhaps matching TRBD2 (5 bases). V was cut by 6 bases and J by 8 bases, with 15 bases left in between. There are 13 residues in the CDR3. Germline CDR1 is MNHEY and CDR2 is SMNVEV (reference sequence). The CDR3 reads CASRPDYIGTQYF. The CDR3 nucleotides are TGTGCCAGCAGGCCCGACTACATCGGTACGCAGTATTTT.

The rearrangement joins TRBV28 to TRBJ2-6; D unclear. There are 18 residues in the CDR3. V dropped 6 bases and J dropped 2 bases, with 20 bases sitting between them. Looked up from germline, CDR1 is MDHEN and CDR2 is SYDVKM. The CDR3 DNA is TGTGCCAGCAGACACACTTGGCGAGGTTTCACTGGGGCCAACGTCCTGACTTTC. Its translation: CASRHTWRGFTGANVLTF.

This chain uses TRBV5-4 with TRBJ1-2; unclear D gene. The CDR3 is made up of 14 amino acids. CDR1 is SGHNT, CDR2 YYREEE, per germline (reference sequence). V dropped 3 bases and J dropped 6 bases, with 15 bases sitting between them. The CDR3 coding sequence is TGTGCCAGCAGCTCCGAAGCGACGGCGCATGGCTACACCTTC. Residues: CASSSEATAHGYTF.

This chain links TRBV5-1 with TRBJ2-3; 10 bases are shared with TRBD2. CDR1 is SGHRS, CDR2 YFSETQ, per germline. The J segment lost 2 bases and the V segment lost 2 bases, leaving 8 bases of the junction unmatched. The CDR3 contains 17 residues. The CDR3 DNA reads TGCGCCAGCAGCTTTGCCAGCGGGAGGGCCCTCACAGATACGCAGTATTTT. It specifies CASSFASGRALTDTQYF.

This clone was counted only a few times. The rearrangement joins TRBV15 to TRBJ2-1; 10 nucleotides align to TRBD2. The trim removed 5 bases at V and 5 bases at J, leaving 6 bases unmatched. There are 15 residues in the CDR3. Germline V gives CDR1 LNHNV, CDR2 YYDKDF (reference sequence). The CDR3 protein is CATSEAGGGHNEQFF. The CDR3 bases are TGTGCCACCAGCGAAGCGGGAGGGGGCCACAATGAGCAGTTCTTC.